This entry describes one T cell receptor (beta chain). The antigen is not known. These data come from a study of shared clonotypes between healthy human individuals. The CDR3 is 17 amino acids. Germline assignment: CDR1 MGHRA and CDR2 YSYEKL. V was pared by 0 bases and J by 5 bases, with 11 bases of the junction left unmatched. From CD4+ cells came CD45RA+ naive and CD45RA-negative memory subsets. Data came from immunoSEQ multiplex PCR; TCRdb stores just in-frame clones and leaves some out. The sample contains roughly 1,000,000 clones, around three quarters of which appear only once. Points from the study as a whole: Between a handful of donors, naive CD4 clonotypes were shared at a level of about 5%.

Sequencing was done on a sample of memory CD4+ T cells from PBMCs. Subset described: CD45RA-negative fraction. The receptor was derived from a man between 18 and 29 years old in good health. Some clones in this sample may be carry-over from other donors' samples. The genes are TRBV4-1 and TRBJ2-5, with 8 bases aligning to TRBD1. In DNA, the CDR3 is TGCGCCAGCAGCCAAGATATAGGGACAGGCCACGGGGAGACCCAGTACTTC. This encodes CASSQDIGTGHGETQYF.